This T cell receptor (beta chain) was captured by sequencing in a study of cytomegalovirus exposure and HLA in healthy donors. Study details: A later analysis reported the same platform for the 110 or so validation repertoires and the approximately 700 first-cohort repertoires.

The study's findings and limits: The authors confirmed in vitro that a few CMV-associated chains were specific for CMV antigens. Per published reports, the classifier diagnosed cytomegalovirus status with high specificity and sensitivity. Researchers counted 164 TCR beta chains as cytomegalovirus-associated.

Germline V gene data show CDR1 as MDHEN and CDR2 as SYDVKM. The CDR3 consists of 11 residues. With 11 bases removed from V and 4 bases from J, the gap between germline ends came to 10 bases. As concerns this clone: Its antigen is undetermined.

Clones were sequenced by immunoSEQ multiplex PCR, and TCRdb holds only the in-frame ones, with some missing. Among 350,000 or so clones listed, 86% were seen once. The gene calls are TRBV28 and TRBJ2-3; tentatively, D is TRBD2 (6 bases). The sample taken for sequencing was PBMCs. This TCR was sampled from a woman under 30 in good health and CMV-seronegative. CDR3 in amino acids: CAFGRPDTQYF. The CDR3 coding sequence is TGTGCCTTTGGGAGGCCAGATACGCAGTATTTT.